This T cell receptor beta chain was recovered during a study of multiple sclerosis patients with progressive multifocal leukoencephalopathy. Findings and limits, study-wide: Less diverse TRB repertoires were suggested in most PML patients. No common TRBV or TRBJ usage or pairing appeared at PML.

This clone was recorded a few times. Its antigen is undetermined. Some clones are missing from TCRdb's copy, which holds only in-frame ones; the method was immunoSEQ multiplex PCR. The top ten clones hold around 2.9% of a sample with approximately 31,000 clones, roughly 87% of them seen once. The time point denotes: time of PML onset. JC virus DNA in cerebrospinal fluid confirmed the PML diagnosis. Sequenced material: PBMCs, taken from a patient treated with natalizumab. This receptor was identified in a human donor with progressive multifocal leukoencephalopathy.

This CDR3 is CAGGTSGRITDTQYF. The CDR3 DNA sequence: TGTGCCGGCGGGACTAGCGGGAGGATCACAGATACGCAGTATTTT. The V gene is TRBV6-1, the J gene TRBJ2-3; 15 positions agree with TRBD2. CDR1 and CDR2 (germline): MNHNS, SASEGT. J gave up 2 bases and V 11 bases, and 5 bases lay outside the gene matches. This CDR3 spans 15 amino acids.